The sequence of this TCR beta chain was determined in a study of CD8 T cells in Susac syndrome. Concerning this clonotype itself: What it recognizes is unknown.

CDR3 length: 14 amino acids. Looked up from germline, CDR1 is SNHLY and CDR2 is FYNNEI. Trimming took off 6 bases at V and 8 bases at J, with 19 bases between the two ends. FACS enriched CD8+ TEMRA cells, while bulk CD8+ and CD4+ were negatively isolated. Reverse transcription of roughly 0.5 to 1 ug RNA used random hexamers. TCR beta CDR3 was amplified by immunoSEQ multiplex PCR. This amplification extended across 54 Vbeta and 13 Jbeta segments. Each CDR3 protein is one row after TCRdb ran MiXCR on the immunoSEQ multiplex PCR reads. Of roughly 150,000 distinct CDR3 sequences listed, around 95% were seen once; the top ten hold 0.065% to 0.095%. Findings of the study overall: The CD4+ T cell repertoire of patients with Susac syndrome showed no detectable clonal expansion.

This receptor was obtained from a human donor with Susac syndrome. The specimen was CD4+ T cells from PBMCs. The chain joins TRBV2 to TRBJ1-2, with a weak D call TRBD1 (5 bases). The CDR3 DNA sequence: TGTGCCAGCAGGGGGACGGCCCCAGGCCACGGCTACACCTTC. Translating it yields CASRGTAPGHGYTF.